This T cell receptor beta chain was recorded in a study of preoperative IRX-2 immunotherapy in early breast cancer. Treatment meaning: preoperative locoregional IRX-2 cytokine immunotherapy. Samples came from a phase Ib trial of preoperative locoregional IRX-2 cytokine immunotherapy. Between the trimmed V and J ends, which lost 1 base and 9 bases, there was a span of 10 bases. Germline CDR1 reads SQVTM; CDR2 reads ANQGSEA. The CDR3 loop spans 13 amino acids. TCRdb's copy holds only in-frame clones and misses some; the assay was immunoSEQ multiplex PCR. The sample carries approximately 30,000 clones, 90% to 95% recorded once.

Sample collection occurred from a patient treated with IRX-2 immunotherapy. This receptor was identified in a human donor with breast cancer. The chain employs TRBV29-1 and TRBJ1-6; D gene ambiguous. CDR3 DNA: TGCAGCGTTGAAGTGGGCCGAGGTTCACCCCTCCACTTT. Amino acids: CSVEVGRGSPLHF. Looking up the rest from reference TRBV29-1 and TRBJ1-6 gives the full variable domain: SAVISQKPSRDICQRGTSLTIQCQVDSQVTMMFWYRQQPGQSLTLIATANQGSEATYESGFVIDKFPISRPNLTFSTLTVSNMSPEDSSIYLCSVEVGRGSPLHFGNGTRLTVT.